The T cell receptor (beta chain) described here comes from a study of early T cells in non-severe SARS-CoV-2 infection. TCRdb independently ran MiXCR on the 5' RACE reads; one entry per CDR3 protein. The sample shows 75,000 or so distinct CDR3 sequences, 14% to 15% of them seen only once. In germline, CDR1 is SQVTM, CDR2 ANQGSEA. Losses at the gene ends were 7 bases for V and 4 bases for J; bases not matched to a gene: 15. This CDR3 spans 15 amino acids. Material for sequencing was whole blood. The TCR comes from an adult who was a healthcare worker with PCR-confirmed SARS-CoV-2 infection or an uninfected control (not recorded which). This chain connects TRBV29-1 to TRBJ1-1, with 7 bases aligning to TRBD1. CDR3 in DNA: TGCAGCGCGTCACCACAGGGACAGAGAACCACTGAAGCTTTCTTT. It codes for CSASPQGQRTTEAFF.